Below are 11 T cell receptor beta chains sequenced from a single sample in a study of identical twins. TCRdb reanalysed the 5' RACE reads using MiXCR and keeps one entry per CDR3 protein. The sample yields about 220,000 distinct CDR3 sequences, around 8% seen once. This same sample was also part of a study on yellow fever vaccine responses in identical twins.

The sequenced sample consisted of memory (CD45RO+) T cells sorted from blood. The receptor source for this set is a woman under 30 in good health.

The genes are TRBV9 and TRBJ2-2; D gene unclear. The length of the CDR3 is 13 residues. V lost 0 bases to trimming and J lost 7 bases, with 7 bases between them. Per germline, CDR1 SGDLS and CDR2 YYNGEE. In nucleotides, the CDR3 is TGTGCCAGCAGCGTAGAAGGTTACGGGGAGCTGTTTTTT. It encodes CASSVEGYGELFF.

This clonotype was counted many times. The chain combines TRBV2 with TRBJ2-6; D is unresolved. Germline CDR1 reads SNHLY; CDR2 reads FYNNEI. The CDR3 length is 14 residues. The V gene lost 8 bases and the J gene lost 0 bases, with 8 bases spanning the gap. The CDR3 region has the DNA TGTGCCAGCGACCAAGGCTCTGGGGCCAACGTCCTGACTTTC. It is translated as CASDQGSGANVLTF.

This clonotype has ten or more counts. The gene calls are TRBV6-5 and TRBJ2-5, with D unclear. The CDR3 extends over 10 amino acids. Germline V gene sequence: CDR1 MNHEY, CDR2 SVGAGI. V was pared by 8 bases and J by 5 bases, with 6 bases between. DNA for the CDR3: TGTGCCAGCGGCCTTGAGACCCAGTACTTC. This encodes CASGLETQYF.

The chain couples TRBV7-2 to TRBJ1-3; tentatively, D is TRBD1 (5 bases). This CDR3 is built from 17 residues. CDR1 SGHTA and CDR2 FQGNSA come from the germline V gene. V was clipped by 5 bases and J by 2 bases, with 19 bases between them. CDR3 DNA sequence: TGTGCCAGCAGCCGCGGAATAGCAGCAGGGACTGGAAACACCATATATTTT. It specifies CASSRGIAAGTGNTIYF.

This clonotype was seen a few times. The chain joins TRBV29-1 to TRBJ2-7; D unclear. From germline, CDR1 is SQVTM and CDR2 ANQGSEA. The CDR3 length is 12 residues. The CDR3 sequence: CTNPPNSYEQYF. The CDR3 DNA follows: TGCACTAATCCTCCCAATTCCTACGAGCAGTACTTC.

This clonotype has just a few counts. The V and J genes are TRBV15 and TRBJ2-1, with TRBD2 identical over 9 bases. CDR1 LNHNV and CDR2 YYDKDF come from the germline V gene (reference sequence). Trimming at V came to 0 bases and at J to 2 bases, leaving 8 bases not matched to a gene. The CDR3 covers 18 residues. The CDR3 region has the DNA TGTGCCACCAGCAGAGACCTTTGGGCTAGCGGGGCCTACAATGAGCAGTTCTTC. This codes for CATSRDLWASGAYNEQFF. Combining the CDR3 with reference TRBV15 and TRBJ2-1 gives the whole variable domain DAMVIQNPRYQVTQFGKPVTLSCSQTLNHNVMYWYQQKSSQAPKLLFHYYDKDFNNEADTPDNFQSRRPNTSFCFLDIRSPGLGDTAMYLCATSRDLWASGAYNEQFFGPGTRLTVL.

The chain has TRBV27 and TRBJ2-3; D is perhaps TRBD2 (6 bases). V shed 5 bases and J shed 8 bases, with 11 bases lying between them. CDR3 length: 12 amino acids. Looked up from germline, CDR1 is MNHEY and CDR2 is SMNVEV (reference sequence). The CDR3 DNA reads as TGTGCCAGCAGTACAGCGGGTGGTACGCAGTATTTT. As protein: CASSTAGGTQYF.

This clonotype was counted at least ten times. V and J are TRBV2 and TRBJ2-1; D is undetermined. The CDR3 totals 12 residues. In germline, CDR1 is SNHLY, CDR2 FYNNEI. With 7 bases removed from V and 7 bases from J, the gap between germline ends came to 11 bases. CDR3 in DNA: TGTGCCAGCACCGAAAGAAGGAATGAGCAGTTCTTC. Translation gives CASTERRNEQFF.

This clonotype appeared many times. This chain joins TRBV24-1 and TRBJ2-3, with D unresolved. V lost 10 bases and J 2 bases, leaving 15 bases between the germline ends. Germline values: CDR1 KGHDR, CDR2 SFDVKD. The CDR3 is 14 residues long. CDR3 nucleotide sequence: TGTGCCACTGTTGAATCCGGATACACAGATACGCAGTATTTT. It codes for CATVESGYTDTQYF.

This clonotype occurred many times. The chain employs TRBV4-1 and TRBJ2-4; 8 bases match TRBD2. V lost 0 bases and J lost 15; bases outside the gene matches: 28. Germline CDR1 and CDR2: MGHRA and YSYEKL. The CDR3 runs 20 residues. The CDR3 bases are TGCGCCAGCAGCCAAGAAGCCCCTAGCGGGCAGGGAATTAGCTTTGTCGGTCGGTACTTC. This codes for CASSQEAPSGQGISFVGRYF.

DNA for the CDR3: TGTGCCAGCAGTTACCTAGGGGAGCAGTACTTC. Amino acids: CASSYLGEQYF. V is TRBV6-2 or TRBV6-3 and J is TRBJ2-7; D call uncertain. CDR3 length: 11 residues. V lost 2 bases and J 7 bases, leaving 6 bases between the germline ends. The germline V gene encodes CDR1 MNHEY and CDR2 SVGEGT.